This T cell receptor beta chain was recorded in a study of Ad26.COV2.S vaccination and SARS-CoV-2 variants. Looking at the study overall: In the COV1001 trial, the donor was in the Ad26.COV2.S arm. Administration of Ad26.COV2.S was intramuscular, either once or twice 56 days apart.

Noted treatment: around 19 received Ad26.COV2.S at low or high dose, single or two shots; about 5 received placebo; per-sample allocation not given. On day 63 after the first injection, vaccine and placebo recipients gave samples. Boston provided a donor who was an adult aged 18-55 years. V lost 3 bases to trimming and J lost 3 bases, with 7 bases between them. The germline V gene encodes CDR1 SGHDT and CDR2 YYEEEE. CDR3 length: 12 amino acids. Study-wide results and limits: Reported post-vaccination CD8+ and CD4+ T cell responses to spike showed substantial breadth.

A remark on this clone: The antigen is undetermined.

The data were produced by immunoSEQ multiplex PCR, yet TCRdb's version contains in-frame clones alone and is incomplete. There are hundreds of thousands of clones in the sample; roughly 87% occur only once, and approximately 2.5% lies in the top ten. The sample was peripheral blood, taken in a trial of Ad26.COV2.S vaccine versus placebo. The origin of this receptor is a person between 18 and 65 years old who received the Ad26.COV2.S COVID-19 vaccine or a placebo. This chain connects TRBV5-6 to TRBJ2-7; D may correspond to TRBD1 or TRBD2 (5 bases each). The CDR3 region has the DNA TGTGCCAGCAGCTGGGACGGCTACGAGCAGTACTTC. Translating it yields CASSWDGYEQYF.